A single sample is the source of the 28 T cell receptor beta chains below, sequenced in a study of shared clonotypes between healthy human individuals. Method: immunoSEQ multiplex PCR; TCRdb's copy keeps in-frame clones and lacks some. The data hold 2 million to 2.5 million clones, with under 97% observed a single time. Sequenced: naive CD4+ T cells sorted from blood. Indicated subset: CD45RA+ positively selected. Receptors originate from a man younger than 35 in good health.

For this clone: Other DNA sequences within the sample encode an identical CDR3. The CDR3 nucleotides are TGCAGTGCCTCCGGGGATACGCAGTATTTT. Amino acids: CSASGDTQYF. The chain recombines TRBV20-1 with TRBJ2-3, with unresolved D. Deletions cut 6 bases from V and 6 bases from J, with 7 bases between. Germline values: CDR1 DFQATT, CDR2 SNEGSKA (reference sequence). The CDR3 has 10 residues.

CDR3 loop: CASNRGVETQYF. CDR3 DNA: TGTGCCAGCAATCGGGGGGTGGAGACCCAGTACTTC. V usage is TRBV2 and J usage is TRBJ2-5; 7 bases map to TRBD2. Germline values: CDR1 SNHLY, CDR2 FYNNEI. This CDR3 has 12 amino acids. Losses at the gene ends were 7 bases for V and 5 bases for J; bases not matched to a gene: 4.

V usage is TRBV29-1 and J usage is TRBJ2-1, with no clear D. The CDR3 is made up of 15 amino acids. Trimming left V 6 bases short and J 5 bases short, with 20 bases between. CDR1 SQVTM and CDR2 ANQGSEA come from the germline V gene. In DNA form, the CDR3 reads TGCAGCGTGGACGGACCCCCACTCAGTCACAATGAGCAGTTCTTC. Translated, it gives CSVDGPPLSHNEQFF.

The gene calls are TRBV9 and TRBJ2-2; tentatively, D is TRBD1 or TRBD2 (5 bases each). Germline V CDR1 and CDR2: SGDLS, YYNGEE. The CDR3 covers 17 residues. The V gene lost 4 bases and the J gene lost 3 bases, with 19 bases spanning the gap. The CDR3 here is CASSPHAGTADTGELFF. CDR3 sequence (DNA): TGTGCCAGCAGCCCTCATGCCGGGACGGCCGACACCGGGGAGCTGTTTTTT.

The rearrangement joins TRBV5-4 to TRBJ1-2, with a possible D match to TRBD1 (5 bases). V lost 9 bases to trimming and J lost 4 bases, with 25 bases between them. Germline loops: CDR1 SGHNT, CDR2 YYREEE (reference sequence). The CDR3 has 16 residues. This CDR3 reads CATLMGGSRGTYGYTF. DNA for the CDR3: TGTGCCACCCTCATGGGGGGGTCACGAGGGACCTATGGCTACACCTTC.

This clone was observed a single time. Additional DNA sequences in this sample encode the identical CDR3. This chain joins TRBV5-1 and TRBJ2-5, with a tentative D call TRBD2 (6 bases). V was shortened by 2 bases and J by 1 base, with 9 bases between the two germline ends. The germline gives CDR1 SGHRS, CDR2 YFSETQ. The CDR3 covers 14 residues. As DNA, the CDR3 is TGCGCCAGCAGCTTCGGAGGGGCCCAAGAGACCCAGTACTTC. Translation gives CASSFGGAQETQYF.

The chain is built from TRBV6-1 and TRBJ2-7, with TRBD2 matching over 9 bases. Trimming removed 7 bases from V and 0 bases from J; junction bases left unmatched: 7. Germline V gives CDR1 MNHNS, CDR2 SASEGT. The CDR3 loop spans 15 amino acids. CDR3 in DNA: TGTGCCAGCACTCGGACTAGCGCCAGCTCCTACGAGCAGTACTTC. The encoded protein is CASTRTSASSYEQYF.

V gene TRBV6-6 combines with J gene TRBJ2-5; 7 positions match TRBD2. Unmatched junction bases numbered 9, after V lost 2 bases and J lost 6 bases. In germline, CDR1 is MNHNY, CDR2 SVGAGI (reference sequence). The CDR3 is 15 residues long. The CDR3 sequence is CASSYRSSGTKTQYF. The CDR3 DNA reads as TGTGCCAGCAGTTACCGGAGCAGCGGGACCAAGACCCAGTACTTC.

The V call is TRBV6-1, the J call TRBJ1-2, with no clear D. CDR1 is MNHNS, CDR2 SASEGT, per germline. The CDR3 totals 14 residues. Trimming took 6 bases from V and 0 from J, leaving 11 bases between them. The CDR3 sequence: CASREAVANYGYTF. The CDR3 nucleotides are TGTGCCAGCAGAGAGGCGGTAGCTAACTATGGCTACACCTTC.

The gene calls are TRBV9 and TRBJ2-5, with D maybe TRBD1 (5 bases). Germline assignment: CDR1 SGDLS and CDR2 YYNGEE. The CDR3 totals 17 residues. V gave up 0 bases and J gave up 4 bases, with 19 bases separating them. CDR3: CASSVGTVGASPETQYF. The CDR3 DNA sequence: TGTGCCAGCAGCGTAGGTACGGTTGGGGCCTCACCAGAGACCCAGTACTTC. The whole variable domain, filled in from reference TRBV9 and TRBJ2-5, reads DSGVTQTPKHLITATGQRVTLRCSPRSGDLSVYWYQQSLDQGLQFLIQYYNGEERAKGNILERFSAQQFPDLHSELNLSSLELGDSALYFCASSVGTVGASPETQYFGPGTRLLVL.

This clone was found once. This chain joins TRBV2 and TRBJ1-3; possible D gene TRBD1, 6 bases. Per germline, CDR1 SNHLY and CDR2 FYNNEI. Trimming removed 7 bases at V and 0 bases at J, with 25 bases between. This CDR3 has 19 amino acids. The CDR3 protein is CASTNNPGHLVPSGNTIYF. The CDR3 DNA is TGTGCCAGCACTAATAATCCGGGACACCTTGTACCCTCTGGAAACACCATATATTTT.

The rearrangement joins TRBV5-1 to TRBJ1-4, with D unclear. This CDR3 spans 15 amino acids. Germline V gene data show CDR1 as SGHRS and CDR2 as YFSETQ. Trimming removed 0 bases from V and 8 bases from J, with 14 bases in between. The CDR3: CASSLDTGSREKLFF. In DNA, the CDR3 is TGCGCCAGCAGCTTGGATACGGGCAGTCGGGAAAAACTGTTTTTT.

Concerning this clone itself: The junction does not match germline at one end; this may be a read error. This sequence joins TRBV6-5 and TRBJ1-1; TRBD1 is a possible D gene (6 bases). Germline V lookup: CDR1 MNHEY, CDR2 SVGAGI. The CDR3 totals 13 residues. The CDR3 region is CASTGGGRSGYYF. The CDR3 nucleotides read TGTGCCAGCACCGGCGGGGGGCGGTCGGGTTACTACTTT.

The chain has TRBV6-5 and TRBJ1-6; 10 bases fit TRBD1. V lost 8 bases, J lost 9 bases, and 4 bases stayed unmatched. CDR3 size: 13 residues. Germline V gene data show CDR1 as MNHEY and CDR2 as SVGAGI. CDR3 sequence: CASGRDRGSPLHF. The DNA of the CDR3 is TGTGCCAGCGGCCGGGACAGGGGTTCACCCCTCCACTTT.

The rearrangement joins TRBV4-1 to TRBJ1-4, with TRBD1 as a possible D gene (6 bases). The germline V gene encodes CDR1 MGHRA and CDR2 YSYEKL. The V and J ends lost 0 bases and 4 bases respectively, with 15 bases between them. This CDR3 comprises 17 residues. The CDR3 sequence: CASSQEAGGVGNEKLFF. In nucleotides, the CDR3 is TGCGCCAGCAGCCAAGAGGCGGGGGGCGTGGGTAATGAAAAACTGTTTTTT.

The chain carries TRBV27 and TRBJ1-2; TRBD1 agrees at 12 bases. The CDR3 is 14 amino acids. Germline lookup yields CDR1 MNHEY and CDR2 SMNVEV (reference sequence). Losses at the gene ends were 6 bases for V and 4 bases for J; bases not matched to a gene: 3. The DNA for the CDR3 is TGTGCCAGCAGCACGGGACAGGGGGCCTATGGCTACACCTTC. Translated, it gives CASSTGQGAYGYTF.

The V call is TRBV6-6, the J call TRBJ1-1; no clear D gene. The V and J ends lost 2 bases and 4 bases respectively, with 8 bases between them. There are 13 residues in the CDR3. CDR1 and CDR2 from the germline V gene are MNHNY and SVGAGI (reference sequence). The CDR3 sequence: CASSYILGTEAFF. In DNA, the CDR3 is TGTGCCAGCAGTTACATTCTCGGCACTGAAGCTTTCTTT.

The J gene is TRBJ2-5, the V gene TRBV2, with 9 bases matching TRBD2. Germline-derived CDR1 and CDR2 are SNHLY and FYNNEI. The CDR3 totals 16 residues. With 0 bases clipped from V and 5 bases from J, the junction kept 7 bases outside the gene matches. CDR3 amino acids: CASSEAQLAGKETQYF. CDR3 DNA: TGTGCCAGCAGTGAAGCGCAGCTAGCGGGGAAGGAGACCCAGTACTTC. Using reference TRBV2 and TRBJ2-5 for the parts outside the CDR3, the full variable domain is EPEVTQTPSHQVTQMGQEVILRCVPISNHLYFYWYRQILGQKVEFLVSFYNNEISEKSEIFDDQFSVERPDGSNFTLKIRSTKLEDSAMYFCASSEAQLAGKETQYFGPGTRLLVL.

This chain connects TRBV10-1 to TRBJ2-2; 8 bases align to TRBD2. Germline V gene lookup returns CDR1 WNHNN and CDR2 SYGVQD (reference sequence). CDR3 length: 17 residues. Trimming removed 0 bases from V and 2 bases from J; junction bases left unmatched: 5. Written as DNA, the CDR3 is TGCGCCAGCAGTGAGTCGACTCGGGGGGGTAACACCGGGGAGCTGTTTTTT. Translation: CASSESTRGGNTGELFF.

This chain uses TRBV5-1 with TRBJ2-2, with D tentatively TRBD2 (6 bases). V was pared by 3 bases and J by 4 bases, with 10 bases between. This CDR3 has 14 residues. CDR1 and CDR2 from the germline V gene are SGHRS and YFSETQ. The CDR3 DNA reads as TGCGCCAGCAGCTCGGGTAGCGGCACCGGGGAGCTGTTTTTT. As protein: CASSSGSGTGELFF.

CDR3 sequence (DNA): TGCGCCAGCAGCCATGGAGCGACCATTAATGAAAAACTGTTTTTT. It translates to CASSHGATINEKLFF. V is TRBV4-3 and J is TRBJ1-4; D is ambiguous. Germline CDR1 and CDR2: LGHNA and YSLEER. V was shortened by 3 bases and J by 4 bases, with 12 bases between the two germline ends. The CDR3 is 15 residues long.

The count of this clone is one. The chain links TRBV5-1 to TRBJ1-6; 9 bases map to TRBD1. The CDR3 extends over 17 amino acids. CDR1 SGHRS and CDR2 YFSETQ come from the germline V gene. Trimming removed 4 bases from V and 0 bases from J; junction bases left unmatched: 5. The DNA for the CDR3 is TGCGCCAGCAGCCCCCGGACAGGGGACTCCTATAATTCACCCCTCCACTTT. Protein product: CASSPRTGDSYNSPLHF.

The chain uses TRBV6-5 and TRBJ1-2; D possibly corresponds to TRBD1 (6 bases). This CDR3 contains 15 residues. The germline CDR1 and CDR2 sequences are MNHEY and SVGAGI. V gave up 6 bases and J gave up 0 bases, with 14 bases separating them. This CDR3 is CASRSGGAANYGYTF. The DNA of the CDR3 is TGTGCCAGCAGAAGCGGGGGGGCCGCTAACTATGGCTACACCTTC.

As to this clone: Other DNA variants within this sample encode the same CDR3. The V and J genes are TRBV5-1 and TRBJ2-2; 7 bases agree with TRBD1. CDR1 SGHRS and CDR2 YFSETQ come from the germline V gene. After removal of 5 bases from V and 0 bases from J, the junction contained 4 bases not matched to a gene. CDR3 length equals 15 residues. The CDR3 DNA reads as TGCGCCAGCAGTTCCGACAGGGCGAACACCGGGGAGCTGTTTTTT. It is translated as CASSSDRANTGELFF.

J is TRBJ1-6 and V is TRBV18, with a tentative D call TRBD1 (6 bases). CDR3 length: 16 residues. Looked up from germline, CDR1 is KGHSH and CDR2 is LQKENI. The V end lost 6 bases, the J end lost 6 bases, and 18 bases lay between the germline ends. This CDR3 is CASSPGEGGLNSPLHF. The CDR3 DNA reads as TGTGCCAGCTCTCCAGGGGAAGGAGGTCTTAATTCACCCCTCCACTTT. Variable domain in full (rest from reference TRBV18 and TRBJ1-6): NAGVMQNPRHLVRRRGQEARLRCSPMKGHSHVYWYRQLPEEGLKFMVYLQKENIIDESGMPKERFSAEFPKEGPSILRIQQVVRGDSAAYFCASSPGEGGLNSPLHFGNGTRLTVT.

V usage is TRBV9 and J usage is TRBJ2-3; TRBD2 matches at 7 bases. The V and J ends lost 0 bases and 2 bases, in that order; junction bases with no gene match: 9. The length of the CDR3 is 17 residues. Germline V gene sequence: CDR1 SGDLS, CDR2 YYNGEE. The CDR3 protein is CASSVGGAGWVTDTQYF. The CDR3 nucleotides are TGTGCCAGCAGCGTAGGGGGAGCGGGATGGGTCACAGATACGCAGTATTTT.

The rearrangement links TRBV6-5 to TRBJ2-5, with D tentatively TRBD2 (6 bases). CDR3 length: 14 residues. Deletions cut 6 bases from V and 5 bases from J, with 16 bases between. Germline assignment: CDR1 MNHEY and CDR2 SVGAGI. The CDR3 DNA sequence: TGTGCCAGCAGGGGGGGAGGTCAGGCTGAGACCCAGTACTTC. This sequence encodes CASRGGGQAETQYF.

This chain connects TRBV21-1 to TRBJ2-5; TRBD1 is the table's D call and was not checked against the DNA. TRBV21-1 is described as a pseudogene. The CDR3 runs 17 residues. CDR3 amino acids: CASSLPGGRGSRETQYF. The CDR3 region has the DNA TGTGCCAGCAGTCTACCCGGGGGCAGGGGGTCTCGAGAGACCCAGTACTTC.